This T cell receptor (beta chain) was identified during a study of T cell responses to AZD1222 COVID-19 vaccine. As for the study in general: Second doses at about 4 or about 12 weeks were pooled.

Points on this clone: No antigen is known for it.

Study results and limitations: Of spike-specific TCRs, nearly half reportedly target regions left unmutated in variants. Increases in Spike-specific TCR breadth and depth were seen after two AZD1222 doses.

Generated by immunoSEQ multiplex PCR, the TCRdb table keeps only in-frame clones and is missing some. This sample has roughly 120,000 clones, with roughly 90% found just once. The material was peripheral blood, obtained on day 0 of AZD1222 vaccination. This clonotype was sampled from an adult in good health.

In nucleotides, the CDR3 is TGTGCCAGCAGCCAGACAGCAAACTATGGCTACACCTTC. Amino acid sequence: CASSQTANYGYTF. V usage is TRBV5-4 and J usage is TRBJ1-2; D perhaps matches TRBD1 (5 bases). Germline V gene sequence: CDR1 SGHNT, CDR2 YYREEE (reference sequence). This CDR3 is built from 13 residues. Between the trimmed V and J ends, which lost 4 bases and 2 bases, there was a span of 9 bases.